This paragraph reports one TCR beta chain. Germline CDR1 reads SGDLS; CDR2 reads YYNGEE. The length of the CDR3 is 16 residues. The germline V and J ends were trimmed by 2 bases and 3 bases, with 17 bases remaining between them. The sample comes from a study of T cell changes during pregnancy in multiple sclerosis. Using immunoSEQ multiplex PCR, the repertoire was profiled, and TCRdb retains in-frame clones only, with some absent. The sample gives under 70,000 clones, 91% of which show up once; 1% to 1.5% is in the top ten. This TCR derives from a female donor in good health, enrolled as a control in a pregnancy study. The chain has TRBV9 and TRBJ1-2; unclear D gene. This material consisted of peripheral blood, taken after pregnancy. The CDR3 nucleotides are TGTGCCAGCAGCGTTACCGCAACTTCCCAATACTATGGCTACACCTTC. Amino acid sequence: CASSVTATSQYYGYTF.